The 9 T cell receptor beta chains below all came from one sample that was sequenced in a study of blood T cell repertoires in COVID-19. Libraries were prepared by immunoSEQ multiplex PCR; TCRdb keeps only in-frame clonotypes and omits some of them. The sample contains under 85,000 clones, over 75% of which appear only once. Sequences were obtained from peripheral blood. The source is a man older than 75 with acute or convalescent COVID-19.

V is TRBV5-1 and J is TRBJ1-1, with no clear D. The CDR3 runs to 13 residues. V was pared by 0 bases and J by 5 bases, with 8 bases between. Germline assignment: CDR1 SGHRS and CDR2 YFSETQ. CDR3 sequence: CASSLDTKTEAFF. CDR3 in DNA: TGCGCCAGCAGCTTGGACACTAAAACTGAAGCTTTCTTT.

This chain uses TRBV7-2 with TRBJ2-7, with 12 bases matching TRBD2. Germline CDR1 reads SGHTA; CDR2 reads FQGNSA. There are 16 residues in the CDR3. V was pared by 5 bases and J by 6 bases, with 11 bases of the junction left unmatched. The CDR3 spells CASSRTKTSGSSEQYF. The CDR3 DNA reads TGTGCCAGCAGCCGTACAAAGACTAGCGGGAGTTCCGAGCAGTACTTC.

The chain combines TRBV2 with TRBJ2-1, with a possible D match to TRBD1 (6 bases). Between the trimmed V and J ends, which lost 8 bases and 12 bases, there was a span of 11 bases. CDR3 length: 10 residues. Germline V gene sequence: CDR1 SNHLY, CDR2 FYNNEI. Written as DNA, the CDR3 is TGTGCCAGCGGTAGGGGGTGGCAGTTCTTC. This translates into CASGRGWQFF. Full variable domain (missing parts from reference TRBV2 and TRBJ2-1): EPEVTQTPSHQVTQMGQEVILRCVPISNHLYFYWYRQILGQKVEFLVSFYNNEISEKSEIFDDQFSVERPDGSNFTLKIRSTKLEDSAMYFCASGRGWQFFGPGTRLTVL.

The J gene is TRBJ1-5, the V gene TRBV15; 7 bases line up with TRBD1. The CDR3 covers 16 residues. In germline, CDR1 is LNHNV, CDR2 YYDKDF (reference sequence). Unmatched junction bases numbered 3, after V lost 0 bases and J lost 1 base. The CDR3 is CATSRDKGASNQPQHF. The CDR3 DNA sequence: TGTGCCACCAGCAGAGATAAGGGGGCAAGCAATCAGCCCCAGCATTTT.

V and J are TRBV9 and TRBJ2-1; 13 positions agree with TRBD2. V shed 3 bases and J 6 bases; nucleotides not matched to a gene: 3. The CDR3 is made up of 15 amino acids. Germline V lookup: CDR1 SGDLS, CDR2 YYNGEE. The CDR3 DNA reads as TGTGCCAGCAGCGACGGACTAGCGGGAGTCAATGAGCAGTTCTTC. Its protein is CASSDGLAGVNEQFF.

The chain has TRBV4-2 and TRBJ2-7, with 10 bases matching TRBD1. Germline values: CDR1 LGHNA, CDR2 YNFKEQ. V gave up 0 bases and J gave up 12 bases; unmatched junction bases: 20. This CDR3 comprises 18 residues. CDR3 nucleotide sequence: TGTGCCAGCAGCCAAGATAGTAGCGACAGGGGGCTGGGGTTAGGTTCGTACTTC. Translating gives CASSQDSSDRGLGLGSYF.

The chain uses TRBV6-5 and TRBJ2-3, with 7 nucleotides matching TRBD1. The CDR3 consists of 14 residues. The V segment lost 5 bases and the J segment 2 bases; nucleotides outside the gene matches: 4. Germline assignment: CDR1 MNHEY and CDR2 SVGAGI. The CDR3 protein is CASSRQGVTDTQYF. The CDR3 DNA reads as TGTGCCAGCAGTCGACAGGGAGTCACAGATACGCAGTATTTT.

The rearrangement uses TRBV5-1 and TRBJ2-3; the D gene is possibly TRBD2 (6 bases). In germline, CDR1 is SGHRS, CDR2 YFSETQ. V lost 2 bases to trimming and J lost 5 bases, with 15 bases between them. The CDR3 has 15 residues. DNA of the CDR3: TGCGCCAGCAGCTTATTAGCGGTAGTGGGAGATACGCAGTATTTT. This encodes CASSLLAVVGDTQYF.

The J gene is TRBJ1-1, the V gene TRBV30; TRBD1 is a possible D gene (6 bases). The germline V gene encodes CDR1 GTSNPN and CDR2 SVGIG (reference sequence). CDR3 length: 12 amino acids. Trimming shortened V by 1 base and J by 6 bases, and 9 bases separated the two germline ends. The CDR3 protein is CAWSGQGPEAFF. In DNA form, the CDR3 reads TGTGCCTGGAGTGGTCAGGGGCCTGAAGCTTTCTTT.